The 6 T cell receptor beta chains reported below all come from one sample, sequenced in a study of STAT5B mutations in CD4+ large granular lymphocyte leukemia. Assay used: immunoSEQ multiplex PCR; TCRdb lists only in-frame clones, some missing. The top ten hold over 0.3% of the sample, which has roughly 26,000 clones, 81% seen once. Sequencing was performed on CD4+ T cells from blood buffy coats. The receptors derive from a human donor in good health.

The chain employs TRBV6-1 and TRBJ1-2; 7 bases align to TRBD1. The junction had 15 bases not matched to a gene; V was cut back by 6 bases and J by 8 bases. The CDR3 loop spans 15 amino acids. The V gene's germline CDR1 is MNHNS and CDR2 SASEGT. Here the CDR3 DNA reads TGTGCCAGCAGGAACCAAGGGGGCCCGGCGGGGGGCTACACCTTC. This encodes CASRNQGGPAGGYTF.

This clone was observed a handful of times. V is TRBV11-1 and J is TRBJ2-7; the match to TRBD1 covers 7 bases. Germline CDR1 reads SGHAT; CDR2 reads FQDESV (reference sequence). Trimming at V came to 5 bases and at J to 7 bases, leaving 8 bases not matched to a gene. This CDR3 is built from 13 residues. The CDR3 DNA is TGTGCCAGCAGCCCTTACAGGGGAAGTGAGCAGTACGTC. Translation gives CASSPYRGSEQYV.

V usage is TRBV29-1 and J usage is TRBJ1-2; D possibly corresponds to TRBD1 (5 bases). Trimming left V 5 bases short and J 6 bases short, with 13 bases between. Germline V gives CDR1 SQVTM, CDR2 ANQGSEA. The CDR3 spans 12 residues. CDR3 region: CSVRGATDGYTF. The CDR3 DNA is TGCAGCGTTCGCGGGGCAACGGATGGCTACACCTTC.

The V gene is TRBV6-5, the J gene TRBJ1-1; the D gene is possibly TRBD1 (5 bases). V gave up 4 bases and J gave up 7 bases, with 13 bases separating them. Germline V CDR1 and CDR2: MNHEY, SVGAGI. This CDR3 has 13 residues. The CDR3 sequence: CASSSSGGLEAFF. CDR3 nucleotides: TGTGCCAGCAGTTCCAGCGGGGGTCTTGAAGCTTTCTTT.

The gene calls are TRBV21-1 and TRBJ1-1. TRBV21-1 is marked as a pseudogene. CDR3 size: 15 residues. The CDR3 sequence is CASSVTVAIRTEAFF. CDR3 DNA sequence: TGTGCCAGCAGTGTCACAGTAGCAATTCGCACTGAAGCTTTCTTT.

The CDR3 DNA follows: TGTGCCAGTAGTCAGTTATTCTATGGCTACACCTTC. Residues: CASSQLFYGYTF. This chain connects TRBV19 to TRBJ1-2; D is unresolved. The CDR3 extends over 12 amino acids. V dropped 5 bases and J dropped 4 bases, with 8 bases sitting between them. CDR1 and CDR2 from the germline V gene are LNHDA and SQIVND (reference sequence).